This T cell receptor (beta chain) was profiled in a study of T cell responses to AZD1222 COVID-19 vaccine. This CDR3 is 16 amino acids long. Germline-derived CDR1 and CDR2 are MNHEY and SVGAGI. V was shortened by 4 bases and J by 0 bases, with 15 bases between the two germline ends. The study's findings and limits: Spike-specific TCR breadth rose after two AZD1222 doses, and depth rose as well. Sampled repertoires all dated from after the peak T cell response.

Comment on this clone: Its antigen is unidentified.

Produced via immunoSEQ multiplex PCR; TCRdb's table is partial and in-frame only. In the table there are about 140,000 clones, 80% to 90% of which are singletons. The sequenced sample was peripheral blood, obtained on day 0 of AZD1222 vaccination. This clonotype was sampled from an adult in good health. The chain links TRBV6-5 to TRBJ1-1; D uncertain. CDR3 sequence reads: CASSFWRGRLNTEAFF. The CDR3, as DNA: TGTGCCAGCAGTTTCTGGCGAGGAAGGCTGAACACTGAAGCTTTCTTT.